These 24 T cell receptor beta chains originate from one sample sequenced in a study of CD8+CD57+ T cells in acquired aplastic anemia. CDR3 and TCR beta VDJ profiling relied on a genomic DNA template. TCRdb passed the reads through MiXCR, listing each CDR3 protein once. Among under 200,000 distinct CDR3 sequences, approximately 48% were seen once, and the ten largest hold over 7.5%. In patients chosen for sequencing, flow cytometry had shown CD8+CD57+ cell expansion. The sample was sorted CD4+, CD8+, or CD8+CD57+ T cells (not recorded which) from PBMCs. Every receptor here comes from a human donor with aplastic anemia.

About this clonotype: An end of the junction differs from the germline gene, which may be a read error. This rearrangement joins TRBV14 to TRBJ1-2, with D unclear. This CDR3 region has 12 residues. Germline values: CDR1 SGHDN, CDR2 FVKESK. This CDR3 reads CAWSVAVHGCTF. DNA of the CDR3: TGTGCCTGGAGTGTCGCGGTGCATGGCTGCACCTTC. Full variable domain (remainder filled in from reference TRBV14 and TRBJ1-2): EAGVTQFPSHSVIEKGQTVTLRCDPISGHDNLYWYRRVMGKEIKFLLHFVKESKQDESGMPNNRFLAERTGGTYSTLKVQPAELEDSGVYFCAWSVAVHGCTFGSGTRLTVV.

This clonotype was seen many times. V gene TRBV24-1 combines with J gene TRBJ1-4; D unresolved. Per the germline V gene, CDR1 is KGHDR and CDR2 is SFDVKD. This CDR3 has 13 residues. With 9 bases removed from V and 4 bases from J, the gap between germline ends came to 11 bases. CDR3 nucleotide sequence: TGTGCCACCCGGGCGAGTAGTAATGAAAAACTGTTTTTT. It encodes CATRASSNEKLFF.

This clonotype was seen repeatedly, ten times or more. V usage is TRBV6-1 and J usage is TRBJ1-5; D is perhaps TRBD1 (5 bases). The CDR3 has 14 amino acids. Looked up from germline, CDR1 is MNHNS and CDR2 is SASEGT. The V end was cut by 8 bases, the J end by 7 bases, with 18 bases between. This CDR3 reads CASAGLGEKQPQHF. CDR3 coding DNA: TGTGCCAGCGCGGGACTCGGCGAGAAACAGCCCCAGCATTTT.

This clonotype appeared once. The chain couples TRBV5-1 to TRBJ2-7; TRBD2 matches at 8 bases. Germline-derived CDR1 and CDR2 are SGHRS and YFSETQ. V trimming: 6 bases; J trimming: 9 bases; junction bases outside the gene matches: 11. There are 13 residues in the CDR3. This CDR3 is CASKPISGDVQYF. Here the CDR3 DNA reads TGCGCCAGCAAACCGATTAGCGGGGATGTGCAGTACTTC. Together with reference TRBV5-1 and TRBJ2-7, the CDR3 gives the full variable domain: KAGVTQTPRYLIKTRGQQVTLSCSPISGHRSVSWYQQTPGQGLQFLFEYFSETQRNKGNFPGRFSGRQFSNSRSEMNVSTLELGDSALYLCASKPISGDVQYFGPGTRLTVT.

V gene TRBV19 combines with J gene TRBJ2-3; 7 bases match TRBD1. V gave up 4 bases and J gave up 8 bases; unmatched junction bases: 6. CDR3 length equals 13 residues. Germline CDR1 reads LNHDA; CDR2 reads SQIVND (reference sequence). CDR3 sequence: CASSTRQGGTQYF. CDR3 in DNA: TGTGCCAGTAGTACCCGACAGGGCGGTACGCAGTATTTT. The variable domain in full, completed from reference TRBV19 and TRBJ2-3, reads DGGITQSPKYLFRKEGQNVTLSCEQNLNHDAMYWYRQDPGQGLRLIYYSQIVNDFQKGDIAEGYSVSREKKESFPLTVTSAQKNPTAFYLCASSTRQGGTQYFGPGTRLTVL.

This clonotype was detected ten times or more. The chain employs TRBV5-1 and TRBJ2-7, with 9 nucleotides matching TRBD1. The CDR3 is 16 residues long. After removal of 3 bases from V and 2 bases from J, the junction contained 9 bases not matched to a gene. CDR1 and CDR2 (germline): SGHRS, YFSETQ. The CDR3 coding sequence is TGCGCCAGCAGCTCCACCGGGACAGGGAGGCCCTACGAGCAGTACTTC. Amino acid sequence: CASSSTGTGRPYEQYF. The variable domain in full, completed from reference TRBV5-1 and TRBJ2-7, reads KAGVTQTPRYLIKTRGQQVTLSCSPISGHRSVSWYQQTPGQGLQFLFEYFSETQRNKGNFPGRFSGRQFSNSRSEMNVSTLELGDSALYLCASSSTGTGRPYEQYFGPGTRLTVT.

This clonotype was seen repeatedly, ten times or more. The J gene is TRBJ2-7, the V gene TRBV20-1; 9 nucleotides agree with TRBD2. Germline assignment: CDR1 DFQATT and CDR2 SNEGSKA (reference sequence). The junction had 16 bases not matched to a gene; V was cut back by 6 bases and J by 1 base. This CDR3 spans 17 amino acids. In DNA, the CDR3 is TGCAGTGCCCAAGGGGGTGGCGGGAGGGCCGGTTCCTACGAGCAGTACTTC. Protein: CSAQGGGGRAGSYEQYF.

To note about this clonotype: Sequence at one end of the junction differs from germline and may be a read error. J is TRBJ2-7 and V is TRBV9; possibly TRBD2 for D (6 bases). The CDR3 runs 11 residues. CDR1 SGDLS and CDR2 YYNGEE come from the germline V gene. CDR3 loop: CTSSEGGEQYF. The CDR3 DNA sequence: TGTACCAGCAGCGAGGGAGGCGAGCAGTACTTC.

This clonotype came up many times. The chain links TRBV20-1 to TRBJ2-1, with 10 bases that match TRBD2. Germline V gene lookup returns CDR1 DFQATT and CDR2 SNEGSKA (reference sequence). The length of the CDR3 is 14 residues. Trimming at V came to 4 bases and at J to 7 bases, leaving 7 bases not matched to a gene. CDR3 amino acids: CSAKRTSGLNEQFF. As DNA, the CDR3 is TGCAGTGCTAAAAGGACTAGCGGTCTGAATGAGCAGTTCTTC.

The gene calls are TRBV29-1 and TRBJ1-1; no clear D gene. Germline CDR1 and CDR2: SQVTM and ANQGSEA. This CDR3 contains 12 residues. Trimming removed 3 bases from V and 1 base from J, with 6 bases in between. The CDR3 sequence: CSVEQANTEAFF. CDR3 in DNA: TGCAGCGTTGAGCAAGCGAACACTGAAGCTTTCTTT.

As regards this clonotype: Because it lacks the conserved phenylalanine or tryptophan at the end, this CDR3 is likely a read error. The chain combines TRBV5-6 with TRBJ2-3, with D possibly being TRBD2 (5 bases). V gave up 4 bases and J gave up 4 bases, with 13 bases separating them. This CDR3 is built from 14 residues. CDR1 and CDR2 from the germline V gene are SGHDT and YYEEEE. CDR3 in amino acids: CASSHPTGSDTQYL. The CDR3 coding sequence is TGTGCCAGCAGCCACCCTACGGGGTCAGATACGCAGTATCTT.

This clonotype was observed a few times. The chain employs TRBV10-3 and TRBJ2-3, with 9 bases that match TRBD2. Trimming cost V 8 bases and J 1 base; bases outside gene matches: 13. Germline loops: CDR1 ENHRY, CDR2 SYGVKD. This CDR3 is built from 17 residues. Here the CDR3 DNA reads TGTGCCATCGGGGGTGTGAGCGGGAGGACGGGCACAGATACGCAGTATTTT. This gives the protein CAIGGVSGRTGTDTQYF.

The rearrangement uses TRBV10-3 and TRBJ1-5; the D is unclear. V was trimmed by 2 bases and J by 9 bases, leaving 11 bases between them. The germline V gene has CDR1 ENHRY and CDR2 SYGVKD. This CDR3 has 13 residues. The CDR3 loop reads CAISEVAIGPQHF. The CDR3 DNA follows: TGTGCCATCAGTGAGGTAGCGATAGGGCCCCAGCATTTT.

This clonotype was counted ten times or more. V gene TRBV9 combines with J gene TRBJ2-3, with D uncertain. V was shortened by 0 bases and J by 2 bases, with 4 bases between the two germline ends. The CDR3 runs to 13 residues. CDR1 and CDR2 from the germline V gene are SGDLS and YYNGEE. The CDR3 nucleotides read TGTGCCAGCAGCGTAGAAAACACAGATACGCAGTATTTT. This encodes CASSVENTDTQYF.

The CDR3 region has the DNA TGTGCCAGCAGCTTGCTCCTTACAGCCAACTATGGCTACACCTTC. Amino acid sequence: CASSLLLTANYGYTF. V is TRBV5-5 and J is TRBJ1-2; D is unresolved. CDR1 is SGHKS, CDR2 YYEKEE, per germline (reference sequence). The CDR3 has 15 residues. The ends were cut back, 1 base at V and 2 bases at J, with 12 bases in the middle.

This clonotype was found many times. CDR3 region: CASKMVSGANVLTF. Written as DNA, the CDR3 is TGCGCCAGCAAGATGGTCTCTGGGGCCAACGTCCTGACTTTC. The chain employs TRBV5-1 and TRBJ2-6; D is uncertain. The CDR3 totals 14 residues. V was shortened by 6 bases and J by 0 bases, with 7 bases between the two germline ends. From germline, CDR1 is SGHRS and CDR2 YFSETQ.

This clonotype was observed many times. The rearrangement uses TRBV10-3 and TRBJ1-2, with D maybe TRBD1 (6 bases). V shed 0 bases and J shed 8 bases, with 7 bases lying between them. Germline CDR1 reads ENHRY; CDR2 reads SYGVKD. The CDR3 has 12 residues. This chain's CDR3 is CAISESTGGYTF. CDR3 nucleotides: TGTGCCATCAGTGAGTCGACAGGAGGCTACACCTTC.

Of note for this clonotype: Since no conserved phenylalanine or tryptophan closes the CDR3, a read error is the likely cause. The chain combines TRBV15 with TRBJ2-7; no clear D. V was trimmed by 1 base and J by 6 bases, leaving 7 bases between them. This CDR3 comprises 12 residues. Germline loops: CDR1 LNHNV, CDR2 YYDKDF (reference sequence). CDR3 residues: CATSRVGSEQYL. For the CDR3, the DNA is TGTGCCACCAGCAGAGTAGGCAGCGAGCAGTACCTC.

Notes on this clonotype: It may be a read error: a sequence one base away is much more abundant. The DNA of the CDR3 is TGTGCCAGCAGTTCCCGGACTAGCGGGTACTACAATGAGCAGTTCTTC. It translates to CASSSRTSGYYNEQFF. The chain recombines TRBV6-2 or TRBV6-3 with TRBJ2-1; TRBD2 matches 11 bases. CDR3 length: 16 residues. Germline V gene sequence: CDR1 MNHEY, CDR2 SVGEGT. V gave up 4 bases and J gave up 3 bases; unmatched junction bases: 5.

This rearrangement joins TRBV20-1 to TRBJ1-6; D gene ambiguous. Germline CDR1 and CDR2: DFQATT and SNEGSKA (reference sequence). There are 13 residues in the CDR3. Trimming left V 3 bases short and J 4 bases short, with 7 bases between. CDR3 sequence (DNA): TGCAGTGCTAGTACAGAATATAATTCACCCCTCCACTTT. Its translation is CSASTEYNSPLHF.

The V gene is TRBV15, the J gene TRBJ1-1, with a tentative D call TRBD1 (5 bases). Germline V CDR1 and CDR2: LNHNV, YYDKDF (reference sequence). This CDR3 spans 12 amino acids. The V end lost 0 bases, the J end lost 8 bases, and 7 bases lay between the germline ends. In DNA, the CDR3 is TGTGCCACCAGCAGAGATGGGGCAGAAGCTTTCTTT. Translation gives CATSRDGAEAFF.

The rearrangement links TRBV28 to TRBJ2-7, with D perhaps TRBD1 (5 bases). V gave up 4 bases and J gave up 0 bases, with 13 bases separating them. This CDR3 has 15 residues. Germline V gives CDR1 MDHEN, CDR2 SYDVKM. In nucleotides, the CDR3 is TGTGCCAGCAGTTATACAGGTTGGAGCTCCTACGAGCAGTACTTC. The encoded protein is CASSYTGWSSYEQYF.

This clonotype was seen ten or more times. This rearrangement joins TRBV19 to TRBJ1-4, with a possible D match to TRBD1 (5 bases). V gave up 3 bases and J gave up 1 base, with 12 bases separating them. The V gene's germline CDR1 is LNHDA and CDR2 SQIVND (reference sequence). The CDR3 totals 16 residues. This chain's CDR3 is CASSMGRAETNEKLFF. CDR3 DNA sequence: TGTGCCAGTAGTATGGGCAGGGCGGAAACTAATGAAAAACTGTTTTTT. The full variable domain, rest sourced from reference TRBV19 and TRBJ1-4, is DGGITQSPKYLFRKEGQNVTLSCEQNLNHDAMYWYRQDPGQGLRLIYYSQIVNDFQKGDIAEGYSVSREKKESFPLTVTSAQKNPTAFYLCASSMGRAETNEKLFFGSGTQLSVL.

Ten or more counts support this clonotype. The chain couples TRBV20-1 to TRBJ2-2, with 10 bases identical to TRBD2. This CDR3 contains 15 residues. Per germline, CDR1 DFQATT and CDR2 SNEGSKA (reference sequence). With 1 base clipped from V and 6 bases from J, the junction kept 5 bases outside the gene matches. This CDR3 reads CSARVASGSSGELFF. The CDR3 DNA reads as TGCAGTGCTAGAGTGGCTAGCGGGAGCTCCGGGGAGCTGTTTTTT.